What follows describes a single TCR beta chain. Its antigen remains unknown. A much larger clone lies a single base off, so this may be a read error. From germline, CDR1 is MGHRA and CDR2 YSYEKL. V was shortened by 4 bases and J by 5 bases, with 18 bases between the two germline ends. This CDR3 comprises 15 residues. This sample is drawn from a study of neurological immune-mediated disorders. The study, taken as a whole, reports: No expanded-clone CDR3 amino acid sequence recurred across subjects, suggesting private TCR-beta repertoires.

Time point here: technical triplicate 2. The authors made cDNA by 5'RACE with 10-nucleotide random UMIs. TCRdb used MiXCR to reprocess the 5' RACE reads, holding one entry per CDR3 protein. The data contain tens of thousands of distinct CDR3 sequences, around 24% of them singletons. The rearrangement joins TRBV4-1 to TRBJ2-7; a weak D match, TRBD2 (6 bases). This sequence originates from a man aged 60 to 69 with HTLV-1-associated myelopathy (HAM/TSP). Sequenced: PBMCs. The CDR3 nucleotides read TGCGCCAGCAGCCCGCTTAGAGGGAGGTTTAACGAGCAGTACTTC. Translated, it gives CASSPLRGRFNEQYF.